What follows are 6 T cell receptor beta chains derived from one specimen sequenced in a study of T cells in Graves' hyperthyroidism and ophthalmopathy. Amplified TCR beta CDR3 regions came from RNA transcripts. HTBI primers drove first-round RT-PCR of the TCR CDR3. TCRdb recomputed calls from the multiplex PCR reads with MiXCR, one row per CDR3 protein. The sample holds some 350,000 distinct CDR3 sequences, under 20% seen once. Sequenced input: blood. Source of these receptors: a woman between 18 and 30 years old with Graves' hyperthyroidism.

The chain recombines TRBV5-1 with TRBJ2-5, with 7 bases fitting TRBD1. The junction had 9 bases not matched to a gene; V was cut back by 4 bases and J by 0 bases. The CDR3 has 16 residues. Germline-derived CDR1 and CDR2 are SGHRS and YFSETQ. The CDR3 here is CASSPRRGQDQETQYF. The CDR3 DNA reads as TGCGCCAGCAGCCCTCGCCGCGGACAGGACCAAGAGACCCAGTACTTC.

This clonotype was detected a few times. One end of the junction does not line up with germline, which may come from a read error. This rearrangement joins TRBV7-7 to TRBJ2-1; D remains ambiguous. CDR1 is SSHAT and CDR2 is FNYEAQ in the germline V gene (reference sequence). This CDR3 has 13 residues. CDR3 sequence (DNA): TGTGCTAGCAGCTTAGATCGGAACAATGAGCAGTTCTTC. Translating gives CASSLDRNNEQFF. The full variable domain, with the rest looked up from reference TRBV7-7 and TRBJ2-1, is GAGVSQSPRYKVTKRGQDVTLRCDPISSHATLYWYQQALGQGPEFLTYFNYEAQPDKSGLPSDRFSAERPEGSISTLTIQRTEQRDSAMYRCASSLDRNNEQFFGPGTRLTVL.

This clonotype came up many times. The V gene is TRBV3-1, the J gene TRBJ1-5; no definite D call. Germline V gene lookup returns CDR1 LGHDT and CDR2 YNNKEL (reference sequence). CDR3 length: 13 residues. V was shortened by 4 bases and J by 4 bases, with 8 bases between the two germline ends. In DNA, the CDR3 is TGTGCCAGCAGCCCAAATGGGAATCAGCCCCAGCATTTT. Translated: CASSPNGNQPQHF.

The chain carries TRBV9 and TRBJ2-5; D is possibly TRBD1 or TRBD2 (5 bases each). Germline V gives CDR1 SGDLS, CDR2 YYNGEE. This CDR3 has 20 residues. V lost 2 bases, J lost 2 bases, and 28 bases lay in between. The CDR3 DNA follows: TGTGCCAGCAGCGTGAGAGGGGCCCCAGAGATTGGGAGTGGACAAGAGACCCAGTACTTC. It codes for CASSVRGAPEIGSGQETQYF.

This clonotype was seen ten or more times. The chain employs TRBV6-1 and TRBJ1-2; unclear D gene. The germline V gene encodes CDR1 MNHNS and CDR2 SASEGT. With 8 bases removed from V and 3 bases from J, the gap between germline ends came to 13 bases. This CDR3 is built from 13 residues. The CDR3 reads CASQRVSYYGYTF. The CDR3, as DNA: TGTGCCAGCCAACGCGTGAGTTACTATGGCTACACCTTC.

This clonotype has a handful of counts. CDR3: CASSLAGQVSYGYTF. In nucleotides, the CDR3 is TGCGCCAGCAGCTTGGCCGGACAGGTTTCCTATGGCTACACCTTC. V usage is TRBV5-1 and J usage is TRBJ1-2; the match to TRBD1 covers 7 bases. The CDR3 sequence is 15 residues long. Trimming took 0 bases from V and 4 from J; bases not matched to a gene: 6. The V gene's germline CDR1 is SGHRS and CDR2 YFSETQ. The full variable domain, completed using reference TRBV5-1 and TRBJ1-2, is KAGVTQTPRYLIKTRGQQVTLSCSPISGHRSVSWYQQTPGQGLQFLFEYFSETQRNKGNFPGRFSGRQFSNSRSEMNVSTLELGDSALYLCASSLAGQVSYGYTFGSGTRLTVV.